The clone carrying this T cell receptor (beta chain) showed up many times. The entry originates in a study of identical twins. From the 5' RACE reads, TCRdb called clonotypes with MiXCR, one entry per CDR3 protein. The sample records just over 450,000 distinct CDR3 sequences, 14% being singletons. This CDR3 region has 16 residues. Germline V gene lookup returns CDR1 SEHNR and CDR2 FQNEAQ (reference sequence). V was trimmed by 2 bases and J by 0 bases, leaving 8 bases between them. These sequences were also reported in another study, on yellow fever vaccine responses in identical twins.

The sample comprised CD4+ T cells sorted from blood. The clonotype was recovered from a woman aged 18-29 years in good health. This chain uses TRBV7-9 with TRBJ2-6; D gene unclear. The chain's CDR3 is CASSLIVSSGANVLTF. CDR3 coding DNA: TGTGCCAGCAGCTTAATAGTTAGCTCTGGGGCCAACGTCCTGACTTTC.